Following are 30 T cell receptor beta chains from one sample sequenced in a study of blood T cell repertoires in COVID-19. Produced via immunoSEQ multiplex PCR; TCRdb's table is partial and in-frame only. The sample consists of around 250,000 clones, roughly four fifths of them appearing once. Sequencing was done on a sample of peripheral blood. The receptors stem from a woman between 18 and 30 years old with acute or convalescent COVID-19.

The gene calls are TRBV9 and TRBJ2-2; 7 positions match TRBD1. V dropped 0 bases and J dropped 5; count of bases not matched to a gene: 4. CDR1 and CDR2 (germline): SGDLS, YYNGEE. This CDR3 contains 15 residues. CDR3 protein: CASSVAQQGTGELFF. CDR3 nucleotides: TGTGCCAGCAGCGTAGCTCAACAGGGGACCGGGGAGCTGTTTTTT. The variable domain in full, with the rest retrieved from reference TRBV9 and TRBJ2-2, is DSGVTQTPKHLITATGQRVTLRCSPRSGDLSVYWYQQSLDQGLQFLIQYYNGEERAKGNILERFSAQQFPDLHSELNLSSLELGDSALYFCASSVAQQGTGELFFGEGSRLTVL.

The chain uses TRBV10-2 and TRBJ2-1; weak D call: TRBD1 (5 bases). V dropped 0 bases and J dropped 13 bases, with 10 bases sitting between them. There are 12 residues in the CDR3. In germline, CDR1 is WSHSY, CDR2 SAAADI. CDR3 in DNA: TGCGCCAGCAGTGAGTCGAAGGGGCCCCAGTTCTTC. Translating gives CASSESKGPQFF.

The V call is TRBV7-2, the J call TRBJ2-7; the match to TRBD1 covers 10 bases. Germline V CDR1 and CDR2: SGHTA, FQGNSA. The CDR3 is 16 residues long. J lost 6 bases, V lost 3 bases, and 11 bases had no gene match. For the CDR3, the DNA is TGTGCCAGCAGCTTGTTAGCGGGACAGGGGCCTCCCGAGCAGTACTTC. This codes for CASSLLAGQGPPEQYF.

The chain recombines TRBV5-8 with TRBJ2-7; D is undetermined. Trimming removed 2 bases at V and 2 bases at J, with 11 bases between. This CDR3 is 14 amino acids long. Germline V gives CDR1 SGHTS, CDR2 YDEGEE. CDR3 bases: TGTGCCAGCAGCTTACTACATACGGCCTACGAGCAGTACTTC. This codes for CASSLLHTAYEQYF.

This chain uses TRBV28 with TRBJ2-1, with 9 bases identical to TRBD1. V gave up 5 bases and J gave up 9 bases; unmatched junction bases: 11. Germline V lookup: CDR1 MDHEN, CDR2 SYDVKM. CDR3 length: 15 residues. In DNA form, the CDR3 reads TGTGCCAGCAGTCCTCCGGGACAGGGTCTCGGTGAGCAGTTCTTC. As protein: CASSPPGQGLGEQFF.

This clone was seen repeatedly, ten times or more. The genes are TRBV12-1 and TRBJ2-2; TRBD1 is the table's D call and was not checked against the DNA. TRBV12-1 is a recognized pseudogene. The CDR3 runs 15 residues. CDR3 protein: CASSSMGQNTGELFF. CDR3 coding DNA: TGTGCCAGCAGCTCGATGGGGCAGAACACCGGGGAGCTGTTTTTT.

The V and J genes are TRBV5-1 and TRBJ1-1, with D maybe TRBD1 (6 bases). This CDR3 contains 14 residues. Germline V gene data show CDR1 as SGHRS and CDR2 as YFSETQ. The V end lost 0 bases, the J end lost 2 bases, and 8 bases lay between the germline ends. The DNA for the CDR3 is TGCGCCAGCAGCTTGGACAGGGTCAACACTGAAGCTTTCTTT. Protein product: CASSLDRVNTEAFF.

This chain links TRBV7-9 with TRBJ1-6; TRBD1 matches at 8 bases. Unmatched junction bases numbered 9, after V lost 4 bases and J lost 7 bases. Germline lookup yields CDR1 SEHNR and CDR2 FQNEAQ (reference sequence). The CDR3 is 16 amino acids. CDR3 in amino acids: CASSSPGQAANSPLHF. The CDR3 nucleotides read TGTGCCAGCAGCTCACCGGGACAGGCGGCAAATTCACCCCTCCACTTT.

V and J are TRBV7-2 and TRBJ2-4; TRBD2 matches at 12 bases. The CDR3 contains 18 residues. Germline trimming cut 1 base from V and 3 bases from J; bases unmatched to any gene: 7. CDR1 is SGHTA, CDR2 FQGNSA, per germline. CDR3 bases: TGTGCCAGCAGCTTAGAAACTAGCGGGAGGTGGTACAAAAACATTCAGTACTTC. Protein: CASSLETSGRWYKNIQYF.

The rearrangement links TRBV25-1 to TRBJ1-4, with 7 bases identical to TRBD1. This CDR3 region has 16 residues. CDR1 MGHDK and CDR2 SYGVNS come from the germline V gene. V lost 4 bases to trimming and J lost 5 bases; unmatched junction nucleotides: 10. The CDR3 reads CASSGFETGPNEKLFF. In DNA, the CDR3 is TGTGCCAGCAGTGGATTCGAGACAGGGCCGAATGAAAAACTGTTTTTT.

This clone was counted a few times. The gene calls are TRBV3-1 (or the pseudogene TRBV3-2) and TRBJ2-1; D gene uncertain. V lost 5 bases and J lost 4, with 3 bases in between. This CDR3 is built from 11 residues. CDR1 and CDR2 (germline): LGHDT, YNNKEL (reference sequence). The CDR3 nucleotides are TGTGCCAGCAGCACATACAATGAGCAGTTCTTC. It yields the protein CASSTYNEQFF.

This clone was picked up one time. The V call is TRBV18, the J call TRBJ2-2; 8 positions agree with TRBD1. Looked up from germline, CDR1 is KGHSH and CDR2 is LQKENI. There are 15 residues in the CDR3. V shed 3 bases, J shed 7 bases, and the junction held 7 bases outside the gene matches. The CDR3, as DNA: TGTGCCAGCTCACCTCAACGGACAGGGCACGGGGAGCTGTTTTTT. Encoded protein: CASSPQRTGHGELFF. Drawing the rest from reference TRBV18 and TRBJ2-2, the complete variable domain is NAGVMQNPRHLVRRRGQEARLRCSPMKGHSHVYWYRQLPEEGLKFMVYLQKENIIDESGMPKERFSAEFPKEGPSILRIQQVVRGDSAAYFCASSPQRTGHGELFFGEGSRLTVL.

V usage is TRBV3-1 (or the pseudogene TRBV3-2) and J usage is TRBJ2-1; maybe TRBD2 (5 bases). The CDR3 is 16 amino acids. V lost 1 base to trimming and J lost 4 bases, with 14 bases between them. The V gene's germline CDR1 is LGHDT and CDR2 YNNKEL (reference sequence). The CDR3 sequence is CASSQVPAETYNEQFF. CDR3 sequence (DNA): TGTGCCAGCAGCCAAGTTCCAGCGGAGACATACAATGAGCAGTTCTTC.

The chain links TRBV16 to TRBJ2-1; maybe TRBD1 (5 bases). Between the trimmed V and J ends, which lost 5 bases and 3 bases, there was a span of 8 bases. The CDR3 totals 13 residues. Germline CDR1 and CDR2: KGHSY and FQNENV. DNA for the CDR3: TGTGCCAGCAGCTTAGGACACTACAATGAGCAGTTCTTC. Amino acid sequence: CASSLGHYNEQFF.

The chain employs TRBV19 and TRBJ1-2, with a possible D match to TRBD1 (6 bases). Per the germline V gene, CDR1 is LNHDA and CDR2 is SQIVND (reference sequence). The CDR3 spans 14 residues. With 5 bases removed from V and 6 bases from J, the gap between germline ends came to 16 bases. CDR3 nucleotide sequence: TGTGCCAGTAGTTTTCGAGGGGGTTCAGATGGCTACACCTTC. Its translation is CASSFRGGSDGYTF.

The V and J genes are TRBV28 and TRBJ1-1, with D maybe TRBD1 (6 bases). Germline assignment: CDR1 MDHEN and CDR2 SYDVKM. Deletions cut 5 bases from V and 2 bases from J, with 18 bases between. There are 16 residues in the CDR3. CDR3: CASSPLGGAINTEAFF. Written as DNA, the CDR3 is TGTGCCAGCAGTCCCCTTGGGGGGGCGATTAACACTGAAGCTTTCTTT.

The chain has TRBV18 and TRBJ1-1; 9 nucleotides match TRBD1. V was clipped by 5 bases and J by 0 bases; unmatched bases: 10. In germline, CDR1 is KGHSH, CDR2 LQKENI. The CDR3 covers 17 residues. CDR3 sequence (DNA): TGTGCCAGCTCATCGACAGGGGGAGGATCTATGAACACTGAAGCTTTCTTT. It codes for CASSSTGGGSMNTEAFF.

V and J are TRBV30 and TRBJ2-7; 10 nucleotides line up with TRBD1. V gave up 5 bases and J gave up 4 bases; unmatched junction bases: 8. Germline values: CDR1 GTSNPN, CDR2 SVGIG (reference sequence). There are 14 residues in the CDR3. The DNA for the CDR3 is TGTGCCTGGGCCCCAACGGGACAGGGGTACGAGCAGTACTTC. Translation: CAWAPTGQGYEQYF.

This chain connects TRBV4-3 to TRBJ2-1, with 9 bases fitting TRBD1. The CDR3 length is 21 residues. The V and J ends lost 3 bases and 0 bases, in that order; junction bases with no gene match: 18. Germline V CDR1 and CDR2: LGHNA, YSLEER. CDR3 amino acids: CASSQTPGQGQPISSYNEQFF. The CDR3 region has the DNA TGCGCCAGCAGCCAGACCCCGGGACAGGGTCAACCGATTAGCTCCTACAATGAGCAGTTCTTC.

The chain links TRBV9 to TRBJ2-7, with 12 bases lining up with TRBD2. CDR3 length equals 15 residues. V shed 0 bases, J shed 5 bases, and the junction held 3 bases outside the gene matches. CDR1 SGDLS and CDR2 YYNGEE come from the germline V gene. The CDR3 nucleotides are TGTGCCAGCAGCGTAGGGACTAGCGGGATCCACGAGCAGTACTTC. Translating it yields CASSVGTSGIHEQYF.

The chain uses TRBV18 and TRBJ2-2; perhaps TRBD2 as D (6 bases). Trimming left V 6 bases short and J 4 bases short, with 24 bases between. Germline CDR1 and CDR2: KGHSH and LQKENI. This CDR3 comprises 18 residues. CDR3 residues: CASSESIIGGTGTGELFF. CDR3 bases: TGTGCCAGCTCGGAGTCGATTATCGGCGGGACGGGCACCGGGGAGCTGTTTTTT.

Many counts were recorded for this clone. CDR3 sequence reads: CASSGWTSGTYNEQFF. CDR3 DNA sequence: TGTGCCAGCAGTGGATGGACTAGCGGGACATACAATGAGCAGTTCTTC. This chain links TRBV25-1 with TRBJ2-1, with TRBD2 matching 12 bases. The CDR3 sequence is 16 residues long. Germline V gives CDR1 MGHDK, CDR2 SYGVNS. V was clipped by 4 bases and J by 4 bases; unmatched bases: 5.

This clone was seen more than once but under ten times. The rearrangement uses TRBV9 and TRBJ2-7, with 9 bases aligning to TRBD1. Trimming removed 3 bases from V and 2 bases from J; junction bases left unmatched: 3. This CDR3 contains 14 residues. Germline V lookup: CDR1 SGDLS, CDR2 YYNGEE. CDR3 protein: CASSEGQGTYEQYF. The CDR3 nucleotides are TGTGCCAGCAGCGAAGGACAGGGGACCTACGAGCAGTACTTC.

CDR3 DNA: TGTGCCAGCAGCACCGCAGGGGTCCACTCTGGGGCCAACGTCCTGACTTTC. It encodes CASSTAGVHSGANVLTF. The rearrangement uses TRBV7-2 and TRBJ2-6; possibly TRBD1 for D (6 bases). V gave up 5 bases and J gave up 0 bases, with 14 bases separating them. Germline V lookup: CDR1 SGHTA, CDR2 FQGNSA. This CDR3 contains 17 residues.

This chain's CDR3 is CASSFQGVAGELFF. The CDR3 DNA reads TGCGCCAGCAGCTTCCAGGGTGTTGCCGGGGAGCTGTTTTTT. The V call is TRBV5-1, the J call TRBJ2-2; maybe TRBD1 (5 bases). V was trimmed by 2 bases and J by 6 bases, leaving 11 bases between them. The length of the CDR3 is 14 residues. The germline gives CDR1 SGHRS, CDR2 YFSETQ. The full variable domain, rest sourced from reference TRBV5-1 and TRBJ2-2, is KAGVTQTPRYLIKTRGQQVTLSCSPISGHRSVSWYQQTPGQGLQFLFEYFSETQRNKGNFPGRFSGRQFSNSRSEMNVSTLELGDSALYLCASSFQGVAGELFFGEGSRLTVL.

This chain connects TRBV29-1 to TRBJ2-5; TRBD2 might be the D (6 bases). There are 11 residues in the CDR3. Trimming left V 8 bases short and J 7 bases short, with 14 bases between. The germline V gene encodes CDR1 SQVTM and CDR2 ANQGSEA. CDR3 in DNA: TGCAGCTCACGGGGGAAGGGGACCCAGTACTTC. Its protein is CSSRGKGTQYF.

This sequence joins TRBV19 and TRBJ2-1; 16 nucleotides agree with TRBD2. The ends lost 5 bases at V and 2 bases at J; junction bases unmatched: 15. This CDR3 region has 21 residues. Germline V gene data show CDR1 as LNHDA and CDR2 as SQIVND (reference sequence). The CDR3 DNA reads TGTGCCAGTAGTTTCGACGCCTCCGGGACTAGCGGGAGGGAACCCTACAATGAGCAGTTCTTC. Its protein is CASSFDASGTSGREPYNEQFF.

The V and J genes are TRBV28 and TRBJ1-5; tentatively, D is TRBD1 (6 bases). The germline CDR1 and CDR2 sequences are MDHEN and SYDVKM. The ends were cut back, 10 bases at V and 6 bases at J, with 16 bases in the middle. The CDR3 totals 13 residues. The CDR3 DNA is TGTGCCACCACTCGGGACACGGCTCAGCCCCAGCATTTT. Its translation is CATTRDTAQPQHF.

This chain links TRBV5-1 with TRBJ1-1; TRBD1 agrees at 7 bases. V was pared by 9 bases and J by 1 base, with 6 bases of the junction left unmatched. CDR1 and CDR2 (germline): SGHRS, YFSETQ. The CDR3 is 13 amino acids. The chain's CDR3 is CATRQGPNTEAFF. The DNA of the CDR3 is TGCGCCACACGACAGGGACCGAACACTGAAGCTTTCTTT. Full variable domain (outside the CDR3, taken from reference TRBV5-1 and TRBJ1-1): KAGVTQTPRYLIKTRGQQVTLSCSPISGHRSVSWYQQTPGQGLQFLFEYFSETQRNKGNFPGRFSGRQFSNSRSEMNVSTLELGDSALYLCATRQGPNTEAFFGQGTRLTVV.

The chain recombines TRBV19 with TRBJ1-5; TRBD1 matches 11 bases. Per the germline V gene, CDR1 is LNHDA and CDR2 is SQIVND (reference sequence). With V trimmed by 8 bases and J by 7 bases, 4 bases remained unmatched. This CDR3 has 13 amino acids. The CDR3, as DNA: TGTGCCAGTGGGGGACAGGGGGGCCAGCCCCAGCATTTT. This encodes CASGGQGGQPQHF.